This T cell receptor beta chain emerged from a study of control samples from healthy donors and cancer patients. Sequencing was performed with immunoSEQ multiplex PCR; in TCRdb, only in-frame clones are kept and a portion is missing. The sample has about 94,000 clones; about nine tenths are singletons. The germline gives CDR1 LNHDA, CDR2 SQIVND (reference sequence). V was cut by 0 bases and J by 1 base, with 12 bases left in between. The CDR3 runs to 16 residues. The chain couples TRBV19 to TRBJ1-1; D is uncertain. The sample consisted of blood. This clonotype was sampled from a woman aged 18 to 35 in good health. Here the CDR3 DNA reads TGTGCCAGTAGTATAGAGGTACGAATCAGGAACACTGAAGCTTTCTTT. Its translation is CASSIEVRIRNTEAFF.